The rows below give T cell receptor beta chains drawn from one sample of a study of beta chain features in type 1 diabetes. The protocol was immunoSEQ multiplex PCR, while the TCRdb copy is restricted to in-frame clones and leaves out a portion. The sample shows fewer than 250,000 clones, 68% of them seen only once. Sequenced sample: naive CD4+ T cells from blood. All receptors derive from a man aged 30 to 45 in good health. Both conserved end residues are part of each CDR3. D genes are given only for firm matches. Rows give clone size only sometimes, using once, few, many, or a class for an expanded clone.

cdr3_aa cdr3_nt v_call d_call clone_size j_call
CASSVGQYRRLEEQYF TGTGCCAGCAGCGTAGGACAGTACAGGAGGTTAGAAGAGCAGTACTTC TRBV9 - - TRBJ2-7
CASSVGHYNEQFF TGTGCCAGCAGTGTGGGCCACTACAATGAGCAGTTCTTC TRBV6-1 - - TRBJ2-1
CASSSRTQGGMETQYF TGTGCCAGCAGCTCCCGCACTCAGGGGGGCATGGAGACCCAGTACTTC TRBV7-2 - - TRBJ2-5
CVPGGFDNEQFF TGTGTACCGGGAGGGTTCGACAATGAGCAGTTCTTC TRBV7-9 TRBD2 - TRBJ2-1
CASSPRGHRELFF TGTGCCAGCAGCCCTCGGGGCCATCGGGAGCTGTTTTTT TRBV7-2 - - TRBJ2-2
CARQTGSSYNEQFF TGTGCGAGGCAGACAGGGAGCTCCTACAATGAGCAGTTCTTC TRBV30 TRBD1 - TRBJ2-1
CAWGSRPEQFF TGTGCCTGGGGGTCGAGACCGGAGCAGTTCTTC TRBV30 - - TRBJ2-1
CAWSVLQGAVQKWLF TGTGCCTGGAGTGTACTCCAGGGGGCAGTGCAGAAATGGCTCTTC TRBV30 TRBD1 - TRBJ2-1
CASSLGLSEQFF TGTGCCAGCAGCTTAGGACTCTCTGAGCAGTTCTTC TRBV13 - - TRBJ2-1
CASSDPSGGAADEQFF TGTGCCAGCAGTGATCCTAGCGGGGGGGCCGCGGATGAGCAGTTCTTC TRBV25-1 TRBD2 - TRBJ2-1
CASSVSPSHREQYF TGTGCCAGCAGCGTGTCCCCATCCCATCGCGAGCAGTACTTC TRBV9 - - TRBJ2-7
CASSVLAGEDTQYF TGTGCCAGCAGCGTACTAGCGGGAGAAGATACGCAGTATTTT TRBV9 TRBD2 - TRBJ2-3
CASSFFGGYGYTF TGTGCCAGCAGCTTCTTTGGTGGCTATGGCTACACCTTC TRBV7-9 - - TRBJ1-2
CSVRQVYEQFF TGCAGCGTCCGACAGGTCTATGAGCAGTTCTTC TRBV29-1 - - TRBJ2-1
CASSRSGQDYNEQFF TGTGCCAGCAGCCGATCGGGACAGGACTACAATGAGCAGTTCTTC TRBV7-2 TRBD1 - TRBJ2-1
CAWSQKPRTGISYEQYF TGTGCCTGGAGTCAAAAACCTAGGACAGGGATCTCCTACGAGCAGTACTTC TRBV30 TRBD1 - TRBJ2-7
CASSGGTNYEQYF TGCGCCAGCAGCGGAGGGACTAACTACGAGCAGTACTTC TRBV10-2 TRBD2 - TRBJ2-7
CSAQRGSDTEAFF TGCAGCGCACAGAGGGGATCGGACACTGAAGCTTTCTTT TRBV29-1 - - TRBJ1-1
CAWSVERLYNEQFF TGTGCCTGGAGTGTAGAGCGGCTCTACAATGAGCAGTTCTTC TRBV30 - few TRBJ2-1
CASSPTGQYRGYTF TGCGCCAGCAGTCCGACAGGGCAGTATCGGGGCTACACCTTC TRBV4-3 TRBD1 - TRBJ1-2
CAISESVGTVVYF TGTGCCATCAGTGAGTCAGTAGGGACCGTGGTGTACTTC TRBV10-3 - - TRBJ2-7
CASSSRQETQYF TGTGCCAGCAGCTCACGGCAGGAGACCCAGTACTTC TRBV2 - few TRBJ2-5
CASTPGPQAGQYF TGTGCCAGCACCCCTGGCCCCCAGGCCGGGCAGTACTTC TRBV25-1 - - TRBJ2-7
CASSFMTGGAYEQYF TGTGCCAGCAGTTTCATGACAGGGGGGGCCTACGAGCAGTACTTC TRBV27 TRBD1 - TRBJ2-7
CAWTRRQGQFSPLHF TGTGCCTGGACCCGGAGGCAGGGGCAGTTTTCACCCCTCCACTTT TRBV30 - few TRBJ1-6
CSASDSEQYF TGCAGTGCTAGCGACAGCGAGCAGTACTTC TRBV20-1 - - TRBJ2-7
CASTGRLGNTEAFF TGTGCCAGCACCGGCCGATTGGGGAACACTGAAGCTTTCTTT TRBV9 - - TRBJ1-1
CASSQGIAGADTQYF TGCGCCAGCAGCCAGGGTATAGCGGGAGCAGATACGCAGTATTTT TRBV4-3 TRBD2 - TRBJ2-3
CASSIVFETQYF TGTGCCAGCAGCATCGTTTTTGAGACCCAGTACTTC TRBV7-2 - - TRBJ2-5
CAWTPPQPGANVLTF TGTGCCTGGACTCCTCCCCAACCTGGGGCCAACGTCCTGACTTTC TRBV30 - few TRBJ2-6
CASSFVGITDTQYF TGTGCCAGCAGCTTTGTTGGAATTACAGATACGCAGTATTTT TRBV5-4 - few TRBJ2-3
CASSQEGPGGGYEQYF TGCGCCAGCAGCCAAGAAGGGCCAGGGGGCGGCTACGAGCAGTACTTC TRBV4-3 TRBD1 - TRBJ2-7
CASSLTGLAGGNEQFF TGTGCCAGCAGCTTAACGGGACTAGCGGGAGGCAATGAGCAGTTCTTC TRBV7-9 TRBD2 - TRBJ2-1
CASSLATSSYNEQFF TGCGCCAGCAGCTTGGCCACTAGCTCCTACAATGAGCAGTTCTTC TRBV5-1 - - TRBJ2-1
CASSPGTDQETQYF TGTGCCAGCAGTCCAGGGACAGACCAAGAGACCCAGTACTTC TRBV27 TRBD1 - TRBJ2-5
CASSGPTGHQPQHF TGTGCCAGCAGTGGACCGACAGGGCATCAGCCCCAGCATTTT TRBV25-1 TRBD1 - TRBJ1-5
CASSLVGGLNPGELFF TGTGCCAGCAGCTTAGTAGGGGGGCTAAACCCCGGGGAGCTGTTTTTT TRBV7-2 - - TRBJ2-2
CAWSVGSPLHF TGTGCCTGGAGTGTTGGGTCACCCCTCCACTTT TRBV30 - - TRBJ1-6
CSVAGTLNTEAFF TGCAGCGTGGCCGGGACACTGAACACTGAAGCTTTCTTT TRBV29-1 - - TRBJ1-1
CASSPAGLAGNIQYF TGTGCCAGCTCACCGGCGGGGCTAGCGGGAAACATTCAGTACTTC TRBV18 TRBD2 - TRBJ2-4
CASSTGLGGYTF TGTGCCAGTAGTACAGGTTTAGGCGGCTACACCTTC TRBV19 - - TRBJ1-2
CATSRAPVVGGQETQYF TGTGCCACCAGCAGGGCCCCAGTGGTGGGGGGGCAAGAGACCCAGTACTTC TRBV15 TRBD2 - TRBJ2-5
CSVADPSGQFF TGCAGCGTTGCTGACCCCTCGGGGCAGTTCTTC TRBV29-1 - - TRBJ2-1